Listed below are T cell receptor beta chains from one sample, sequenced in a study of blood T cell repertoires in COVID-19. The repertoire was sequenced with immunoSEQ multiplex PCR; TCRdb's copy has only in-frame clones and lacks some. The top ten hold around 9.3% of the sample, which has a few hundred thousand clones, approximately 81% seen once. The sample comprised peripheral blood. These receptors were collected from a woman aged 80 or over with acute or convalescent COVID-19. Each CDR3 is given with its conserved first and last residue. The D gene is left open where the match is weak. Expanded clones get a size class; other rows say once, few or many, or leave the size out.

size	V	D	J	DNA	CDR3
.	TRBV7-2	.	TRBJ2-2	TGTGCCAGCAGCTTGCAAACCTCCGCGACCGGGGAGCTGTTTTTT	CASSLQTSATGELFF
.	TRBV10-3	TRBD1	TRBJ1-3	TGTGCCATCAGTGAGTTCGGGACAGGTGGAAACACCATATATTTT	CAISEFGTGGNTIYF
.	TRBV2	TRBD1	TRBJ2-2	TGTGCCAGCAGTACGCTATTGACAGGGGGCATTAACACCGGGGAGCTGTTTTTT	CASSTLLTGGINTGELFF
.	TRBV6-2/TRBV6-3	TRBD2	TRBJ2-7	TGTGCCAGCAGTTACCGGACTAGCGGGAGGGCCCCCCTCTACGAGCAGTACTTC	CASSYRTSGRAPLYEQYF
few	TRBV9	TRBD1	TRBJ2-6	TGTGCCAGCAGCCCCGGACAGGGGAGCTCTGGGGCCAACGTCCTGACTTTC	CASSPGQGSSGANVLTF
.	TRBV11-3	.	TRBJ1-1	TGTGCCAGCAGCTTGAGTATGAACACTGAAGCTTTCTTT	CASSLSMNTEAFF
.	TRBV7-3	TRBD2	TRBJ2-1	TGTGCCAGCAGCCCGACCCGTAGCGGGATGAACAATGAGCAGTTCTTC	CASSPTRSGMNNEQFF
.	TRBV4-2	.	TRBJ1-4	TGTGCCAGCAGCCAAGAAGACAGAGGGGGTAATGAAAAACTGTTTTTT	CASSQEDRGGNEKLFF
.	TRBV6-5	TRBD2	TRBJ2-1	TGTGCCAGCAGCTCCCCCGGGACTAGCTACAATGAGCAGTTCTTC	CASSSPGTSYNEQFF
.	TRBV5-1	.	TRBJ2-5	TGCGCCAGCAGCTTGGTGCCGACTGGGACCCAGTACTTC	CASSLVPTGTQYF
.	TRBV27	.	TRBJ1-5	TGTGCCAGCAGTTTATCCGGGGGAAATCAGCCCCAGCATTTT	CASSLSGGNQPQHF
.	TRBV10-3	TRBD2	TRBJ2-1	TGTGCCACCGGGACTAGCGGGGGGGCGGTTTACTACAATGAGCAGTTCTTC	CATGTSGGAVYYNEQFF
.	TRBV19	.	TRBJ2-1	TGTGCCAGTAGTCTGGGACAATACAATGAGCAGTTCTTC	CASSLGQYNEQFF
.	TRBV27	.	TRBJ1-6	TGTGCCAGCAGTTCCCCACAGGCCCGACCGAATTCACCCCTCCACTTT	CASSSPQARPNSPLHF
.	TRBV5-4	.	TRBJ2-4	TGTGCCAGCAGCTCACACACAGGGTTAGGGAACATTCAGTACTTC	CASSSHTGLGNIQYF
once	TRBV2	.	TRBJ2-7	TGTGCCAGCCACTGGGAGGCTGGCGAGCAGTACTTC	CASHWEAGEQYF
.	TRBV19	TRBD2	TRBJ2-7	TGTGCCAGTAGTATTCTCAGCGGGAGCCTGAGGGAGCAGTACTTC	CASSILSGSLREQYF
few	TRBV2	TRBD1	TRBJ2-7	TGTGCCAGCAGTGAGAGACAGGGGCGCTACGAGCAGTACTTC	CASSERQGRYEQYF
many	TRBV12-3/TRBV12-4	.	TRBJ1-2	TGTGCCAGCAGTCCTTACAGGGATAATGGCTACACCTTC	CASSPYRDNGYTF
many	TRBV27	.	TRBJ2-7	TGTGCCAGCAGTCCGCCGGGGGACAGCCCCTACGGAGAGCAGTACTTC	CASSPPGDSPYGEQYF
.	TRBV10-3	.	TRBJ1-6	TGTGCCATCAGTGATCCAAATTCACCCCTCCACTTT	CAISDPNSPLHF
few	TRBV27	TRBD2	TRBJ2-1	TGTGCCAGCAGCCCACGGACTAGCGGGAGAGGTGAGCAGTTCTTC	CASSPRTSGRGEQFF
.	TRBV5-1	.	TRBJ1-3	TGCGCCAGCAGCCTTGGGACAACTTCTGGAAACACCATATATTTT	CASSLGTTSGNTIYF
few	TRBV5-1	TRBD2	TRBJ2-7	TGCGCCAGCAGGGCCGGGACTAGCGGCTACGAGCAGTACTTC	CASRAGTSGYEQYF
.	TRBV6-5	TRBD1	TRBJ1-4	TGTGCCAGCAGGAAACAGGGGGTAGATGAAAAACTGTTTTTT	CASRKQGVDEKLFF
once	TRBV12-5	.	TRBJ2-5	TGTGCTAGTGGTTTGGACAGGTTGGAGACCCAGTACTTC	CASGLDRLETQYF
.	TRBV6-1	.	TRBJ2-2	TGTGCCAGCAGTGAAGCACGGGCCGGGGAGCTGTTTTTT	CASSEARAGELFF
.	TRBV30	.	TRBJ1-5	TGTGCCTGGAGTCCAACATCTTCGGGACCCCAGCATTTT	CAWSPTSSGPQHF
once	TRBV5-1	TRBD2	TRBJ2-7	TGCGCCAGCGGCGTAGGGGCGGGAGGGCCCCACCACGAGCAGTACTTC	CASGVGAGGPHHEQYF
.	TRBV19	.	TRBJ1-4	TGTGCCAGTCTGGGACAAGGGGAAAAACTGTTTTTT	CASLGQGEKLFF
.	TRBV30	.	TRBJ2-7	TGTGCCTGGAGTAGCTACCCCTACGAGCAGTACTTC	CAWSSYPYEQYF
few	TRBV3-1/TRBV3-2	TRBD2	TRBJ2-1	TGTGCCAGCTCGGGGAGCGGGGTGGACTACAATGAGCAGTTCTTC	CASSGSGVDYNEQFF
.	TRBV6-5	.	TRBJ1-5	TGTGCCAGCAGTCAAAACAGGGCCCCTAATCAGCCCCAGCATTTT	CASSQNRAPNQPQHF
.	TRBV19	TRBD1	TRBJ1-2	TGTGCCAGTAGTACGACAGGGGAAGCCTATGGCTACACCTTC	CASSTTGEAYGYTF
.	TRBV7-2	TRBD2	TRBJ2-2	TGTGCCAGCAGCTTAGGGCTAGCGGGCACCGGGGAGCTGTTTTTT	CASSLGLAGTGELFF
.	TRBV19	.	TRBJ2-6	TGTGCCAGTAGTATTTGGCAGGGGTCTGGGGCCAACGTCCTGACTTTC	CASSIWQGSGANVLTF
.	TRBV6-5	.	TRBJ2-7	TGTGCCAGCAGCATAGGGGCGACAGTCGAGCAGTACTTC	CASSIGATVEQYF
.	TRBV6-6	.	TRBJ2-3	TGTGCCAGCAGTCACAGCGGTTCTAGCACAGATACGCAGTATTTT	CASSHSGSSTDTQYF
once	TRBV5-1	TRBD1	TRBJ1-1	TGCGCCAGCAGCTTGGTCCCTCAGGGGGTTACTGAAGCTTTCTTT	CASSLVPQGVTEAFF
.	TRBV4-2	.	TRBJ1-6	TGTGCCAGCAGCCAAGAATGGGGGGAGGCTAATTCACCCCTCCACTTT	CASSQEWGEANSPLHF
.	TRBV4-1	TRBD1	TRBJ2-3	TGCGCCAGCAGCTGGGCCGGGACAGGGAAGACAGATACGCAGTATTTT	CASSWAGTGKTDTQYF
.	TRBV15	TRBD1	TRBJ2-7	TGTGCCACCAGCAGGGACAGGGTAGGGCCCTACGAGCAGTACTTC	CATSRDRVGPYEQYF
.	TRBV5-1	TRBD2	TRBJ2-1	TGCGCCAGCAGTTACGGGACTAGCGAATACAATGAGCAGTTCTTC	CASSYGTSEYNEQFF
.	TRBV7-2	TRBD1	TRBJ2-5	TGTGCCAGCAGCTTAGGTTTAGACAGGGGTCAAGAGACCCAGTACTTC	CASSLGLDRGQETQYF
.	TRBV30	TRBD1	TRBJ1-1	TGTGCCTGGAGCGGACAGGGGGCTAACATGAACACTGAAGCTTTCTTT	CAWSGQGANMNTEAFF
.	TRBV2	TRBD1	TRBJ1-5	TGTGCCAGCTCGGACAGGGCTGACAATCAGCCCCAGCATTTT	CASSDRADNQPQHF
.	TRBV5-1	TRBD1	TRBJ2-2	TGCGCCAGCAGCCCAAGGACAGGGTCGGCCACCGGGGAGCTGTTTTTT	CASSPRTGSATGELFF
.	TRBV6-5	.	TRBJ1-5	TGTGCCAGCAGGGGATCCGGACATAGCAATCAGCCCCAGCATTTT	CASRGSGHSNQPQHF
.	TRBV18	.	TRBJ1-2	TGTGCCAGCTCCCCCTCAGGGGCGCGCTATGGCTACACCTTC	CASSPSGARYGYTF
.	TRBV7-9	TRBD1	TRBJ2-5	TGTGCCAGCAGCTGGGGGACAGGCCCCACTCAAGAGACCCAGTACTTC	CASSWGTGPTQETQYF
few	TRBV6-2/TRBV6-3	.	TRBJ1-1	TGTGCCAGCAGTTACGGGACACCAAGTTTTGAAGCTTTCTTT	CASSYGTPSFEAFF
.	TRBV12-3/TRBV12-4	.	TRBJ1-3	TGTGCCAGCAGTTACTCCTCTGGAAACACCATATATTTT	CASSYSSGNTIYF
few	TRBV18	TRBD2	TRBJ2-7	TGTGCCAGCTCAGAGCGGGAGCCTGACTACGAGCAGTACTTC	CASSEREPDYEQYF
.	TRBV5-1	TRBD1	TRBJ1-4	TGCGCCAGCAGCTGGGGGCCGGGACAGAGGGATGAAAAACTGTTTTTT	CASSWGPGQRDEKLFF